One TCR beta chain is described in this entry. What it binds is unknown. The trim removed 7 bases at V and 5 bases at J, leaving 10 bases unmatched. This CDR3 has 14 amino acids. CDR1 is SGHTA and CDR2 is FQGNSA in the germline V gene. The sample comes from a study of graft-versus-host responses after intestinal transplantation. General observations from the study: Some patients had graft-donor T cell macrochimerism. In their allografts, the ratios of graft-versus-host to host-versus-graft T cell clones were high.

Sequencing used immunoSEQ multiplex PCR; TCRdb keeps in-frame clones, though not all of them. The sample carries approximately 28,000 clones, 90% to 95% recorded once. The origin of this receptor is a human patient who received an intestinal transplant, so some T cells may come from the graft donor. The V gene is TRBV7-2, the J gene TRBJ1-1; TRBD1 agrees at 7 bases. The sequencing here drew on PBMCs, taken 66 days after intestinal transplant. In DNA form, the CDR3 reads TGTGCCAGCACCCCAGGGGGTGAGGAAACTGAAGCTTTCTTT. This sequence encodes CASTPGGEETEAFF.